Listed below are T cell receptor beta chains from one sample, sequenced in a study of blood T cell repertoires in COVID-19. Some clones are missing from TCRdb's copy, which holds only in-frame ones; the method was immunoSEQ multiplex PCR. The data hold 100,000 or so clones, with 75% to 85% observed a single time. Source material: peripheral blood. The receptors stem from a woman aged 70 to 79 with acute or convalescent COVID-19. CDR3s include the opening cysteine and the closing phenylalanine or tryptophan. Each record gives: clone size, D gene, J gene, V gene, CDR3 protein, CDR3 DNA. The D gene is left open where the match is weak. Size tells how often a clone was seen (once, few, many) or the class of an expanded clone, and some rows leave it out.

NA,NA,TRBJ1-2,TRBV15,CATSRRAGLSNYGYTF,TGTGCCACCAGCAGAAGGGCGGGCCTGTCAAACTATGGCTACACCTTC
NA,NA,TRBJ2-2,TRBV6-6,CASRSGAGELFF,TGTGCCAGCCGCTCAGGGGCCGGGGAGCTGTTTTTT
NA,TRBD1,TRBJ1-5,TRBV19,CASRDRQNQPQHF,TGTGCCAGTAGGGACAGGCAAAATCAGCCCCAGCATTTT
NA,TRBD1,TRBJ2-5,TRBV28,CASSFLDRVETQYF,TGTGCCAGCAGTTTTTTGGACAGGGTGGAGACCCAGTACTTC
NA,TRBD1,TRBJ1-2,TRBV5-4,CASSSDRGRSGYTF,TGTGCCAGCAGCTCGGACAGGGGGCGGTCTGGCTACACCTTC
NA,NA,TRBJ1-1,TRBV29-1,CSLRKVNTEAFF,TGCAGCTTGAGGAAGGTTAACACTGAAGCTTTCTTT
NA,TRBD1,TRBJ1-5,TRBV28,CASTMRQGGQPQHF,TGTGCCAGCACCATGCGACAGGGAGGACAGCCCCAGCATTTT
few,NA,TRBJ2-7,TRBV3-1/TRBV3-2,CASSQKAGRSSYEQYF,TGTGCCAGCAGCCAAAAGGCGGGCCGGAGCTCCTACGAGCAGTACTTC
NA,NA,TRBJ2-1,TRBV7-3,CASSSEGQRRYNEQFF,TGTGCCAGCAGCTCCGAGGGCCAGCGGAGGTACAATGAGCAGTTCTTC
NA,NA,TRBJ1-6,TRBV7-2,CASSLRSSYNSPLHF,TGTGCCAGCAGCTTAAGGAGCTCCTATAATTCACCCCTCCACTTT
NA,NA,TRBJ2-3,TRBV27,CASSYKQLGTDTQYF,TGTGCCAGCAGTTACAAACAATTGGGCACAGATACGCAGTATTTT
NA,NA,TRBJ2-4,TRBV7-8,CASSSVSPNKNIQYF,TGTGCCAGCAGCTCCGTGAGTCCCAACAAAAACATTCAGTACTTC
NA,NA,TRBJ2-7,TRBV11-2,CASSSVSYSSLVEQYF,TGTGCCAGCAGCTCCGTTTCATATAGCTCCTTAGTGGAGCAGTACTTC
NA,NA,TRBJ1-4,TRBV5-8,CASSYTGWDEKLFF,TGTGCCAGCAGTTACACAGGGTGGGATGAAAAACTGTTTTTT
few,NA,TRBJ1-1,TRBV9,CASSVAPFAEAFF,TGTGCCAGCAGCGTAGCCCCGTTCGCTGAAGCTTTCTTT
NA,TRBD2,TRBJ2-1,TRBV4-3,CASSLAGGNAYNEQFF,TGCGCCAGCAGTCTAGCGGGAGGGAACGCCTACAATGAGCAGTTCTTC
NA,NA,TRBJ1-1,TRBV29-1,CSVVPGDTEAFF,TGCAGCGTGGTCCCAGGGGACACTGAAGCTTTCTTT
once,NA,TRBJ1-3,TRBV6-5,CASSQGSSGNTIYF,TGTGCCAGCAGTCAGGGGTCCTCTGGAAACACCATATATTTT
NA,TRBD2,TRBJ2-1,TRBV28,CASSRLAGANEQFF,TGTGCCAGCAGTCGACTAGCGGGAGCAAATGAGCAGTTCTTC
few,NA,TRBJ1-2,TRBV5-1,CASSPGLYGYTF,TGCGCCAGCAGCCCGGGTCTCTATGGCTACACCTTC
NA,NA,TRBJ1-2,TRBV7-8,CASSPRSTEASPNYGYTF,TGTGCCAGCAGTCCTAGGAGCACTGAGGCTTCCCCTAACTATGGCTACACCTTC
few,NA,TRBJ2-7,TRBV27,CASGGAYEQYF,TGTGCCAGCGGAGGGGCCTACGAGCAGTACTTC
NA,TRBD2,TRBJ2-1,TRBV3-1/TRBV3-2,CASSQGELAGWQFF,TGTGCCAGCAGCCAAGGCGAGCTAGCGGGGTGGCAGTTCTTC
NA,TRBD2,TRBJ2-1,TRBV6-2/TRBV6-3,CASSLPGLAANEQFF,TGTGCCAGCAGCCTACCGGGACTAGCGGCGAATGAGCAGTTCTTC